These 16 T cell receptor beta chains were sequenced from one sample in a study of blood T cell repertoires in COVID-19. Clones were sequenced by immunoSEQ multiplex PCR, and TCRdb holds only the in-frame ones, with some missing. This sample carries hundreds of thousands of clones, around nine tenths of them seen once, and the ten largest clones take 1.4% to 1.5%. The material sequenced was PBMCs or T cells enriched from blood (not recorded which). The receptor set was obtained from a woman between 18 and 29 years old who had been exposed to COVID-19.

In this sample, this clone turned up a few times. The V gene is TRBV10-3, the J gene TRBJ2-7; 8 bases fit TRBD1. The CDR3 is 16 residues long. Unmatched junction bases numbered 14, after V lost 4 bases and J lost 6 bases. CDR1 and CDR2 (germline): ENHRY, SYGVKD. The CDR3 is CAISVTGTGTLGEQYF. The DNA for the CDR3 is TGTGCCATCAGTGTAACCGGGACAGGAACCCTCGGCGAGCAGTACTTC.

V is TRBV6-4 and J is TRBJ2-1; 12 nucleotides align to TRBD2. This CDR3 is built from 15 residues. Germline values: CDR1 MRHNA, CDR2 SNTAGT. Trimming cost V 5 bases and J 9 bases; bases outside gene matches: 8. CDR3 sequence: CASSRLAGVGGEQFF. The CDR3, as DNA: TGTGCCAGCAGTCGACTAGCGGGGGTAGGAGGTGAGCAGTTCTTC.

The chain employs TRBV3-1 (or the pseudogene TRBV3-2) and TRBJ2-7, with 11 positions matching TRBD2. Germline V gives CDR1 LGHDT, CDR2 YNNKEL (reference sequence). V gave up 1 base and J gave up 6 bases; unmatched junction bases: 8. There are 16 residues in the CDR3. Here the CDR3 reads CASSQGMTSGTLEQYF. CDR3 coding DNA: TGTGCCAGCAGCCAAGGGATGACTAGCGGGACCCTCGAGCAGTACTTC.

The chain combines TRBV27 with TRBJ2-5; 8 bases fit TRBD1. In germline, CDR1 is MNHEY, CDR2 SMNVEV (reference sequence). The CDR3 sequence is 14 residues long. V shed 3 bases and J 7 bases; nucleotides not matched to a gene: 7. This CDR3 is CASSLAGGSGTQYF. The CDR3 DNA sequence: TGTGCCAGCAGTTTGGCAGGGGGCTCTGGGACCCAGTACTTC.

This clone was counted a few times. The chain couples TRBV4-3 to TRBJ1-5; unclear D gene. This CDR3 region has 14 residues. From germline, CDR1 is LGHNA and CDR2 YSLEER. V was trimmed by 3 bases and J by 4 bases, leaving 10 bases between them. In DNA form, the CDR3 reads TGCGCCAGCAGCCACGGACGGACTAATCAGCCCCAGCATTTT. Amino acid sequence: CASSHGRTNQPQHF.

This chain joins TRBV18 and TRBJ1-1, with 7 positions matching TRBD1. J was trimmed by 6 bases and V by 1 base; bases with no gene match: 14. Germline lookup yields CDR1 KGHSH and CDR2 LQKENI. The CDR3 consists of 17 residues. The CDR3 DNA reads as TGTGCCAGCTCACCACGGGTTGGGGAAGGGGGCGGCGCTGAAGCTTTCTTT. It specifies CASSPRVGEGGGAEAFF.

The genes are TRBV7-9 and TRBJ2-1; D not resolved. Germline V gene lookup returns CDR1 SEHNR and CDR2 FQNEAQ (reference sequence). The CDR3 length is 12 residues. V was shortened by 5 bases and J by 3 bases, with 5 bases between the two germline ends. CDR3 amino acids: CASSRDYNEQFF. CDR3 sequence (DNA): TGTGCCAGCAGCCGAGACTACAATGAGCAGTTCTTC.

The chain combines TRBV12-5 with TRBJ2-7; TRBD1 might be the D (6 bases). V gave up 0 bases and J gave up 2 bases, with 23 bases separating them. Germline loops: CDR1 LGHNT, CDR2 FRNRAP. This CDR3 has 19 amino acids. CDR3 coding DNA: TGTGCTAGTGGTTTGGTCCTGGCGAATTTGGGACACTTAGCCTACGAGCAGTACTTC. Translating gives CASGLVLANLGHLAYEQYF.

The rearrangement uses TRBV29-1 and TRBJ1-2; D ambiguous. The CDR3 is 11 residues long. V dropped 3 bases and J dropped 10 bases, with 12 bases sitting between them. Germline-derived CDR1 and CDR2 are SQVTM and ANQGSEA. The CDR3 region has the DNA TGCAGCGTTGACGAGGAGACCCACTACACCTTC. Translated, it gives CSVDEETHYTF.

CDR3 nucleotides: TGTGCCAGCAACCCCGCGACTAGCGGGAGTGCAGATACGCAGTATTTT. This codes for CASNPATSGSADTQYF. The chain is built from TRBV28 and TRBJ2-3; 12 bases match TRBD2. CDR1 MDHEN and CDR2 SYDVKM come from the germline V gene. The CDR3 length is 16 residues. After removal of 7 bases from V and 4 bases from J, the junction contained 9 bases not matched to a gene.

The CDR3 loop is CATSDPGGGLQHF. As DNA, the CDR3 is TGTGCCACCAGTGATCCCGGCGGGGGACTCCAGCATTTT. This sequence joins TRBV24-1 and TRBJ1-5, with D possibly TRBD1 on 5 matching bases. In germline, CDR1 is KGHDR, CDR2 SFDVKD. Trimming pared 3 bases from V and 12 bases from J, leaving 14 bases between. The CDR3 consists of 13 residues.

The chain combines TRBV18 with TRBJ2-5; tentative D call: TRBD1 (6 bases). Germline V gives CDR1 KGHSH, CDR2 LQKENI. CDR3 size: 14 residues. Trimming removed 3 bases from V and 5 bases from J, with 13 bases in between. The CDR3 region is CASSPTGTYETQYF. As DNA, the CDR3 is TGTGCCAGCTCACCTACCGGGACATATGAGACCCAGTACTTC.

This chain connects TRBV4-2 to TRBJ2-7, with D possibly being TRBD1 (6 bases). The germline V and J ends were trimmed by 1 base and 5 bases, with 12 bases remaining between them. Germline V lookup: CDR1 LGHNA, CDR2 YNFKEQ. The CDR3 totals 14 residues. The CDR3 DNA sequence: TGTGCCAGCAGCCAAGGGACAGTTACCCACGAGCAGTACTTC. It yields the protein CASSQGTVTHEQYF.

Details on this clone: At one end, the junction sequence differs from germline, possibly due to a read error. V usage is TRBV19 and J usage is TRBJ2-5; 7 bases align to TRBD2. CDR3 length equals 14 residues. Germline CDR1 reads LNHDA; CDR2 reads SQIVND (reference sequence). CDR3 protein: CASTEKGGPTGIYF. CDR3 DNA sequence: TGTGCTAGTACCGAAAAGGGAGGGCCCACCGGTATATACTTC.

CDR3 in amino acids: CASSLGQRSGNTIYF. The CDR3 DNA reads as TGTGCCAGCAGCCTCGGACAACGCTCTGGAAACACCATATATTTT. The V call is TRBV2, the J call TRBJ1-3; D possibly corresponds to TRBD1 (5 bases). V lost 6 bases and J lost 0, with 12 bases in between. This CDR3 region has 15 residues. In germline, CDR1 is SNHLY, CDR2 FYNNEI. The whole variable domain, remainder taken from reference TRBV2 and TRBJ1-3, is EPEVTQTPSHQVTQMGQEVILRCVPISNHLYFYWYRQILGQKVEFLVSFYNNEISEKSEIFDDQFSVERPDGSNFTLKIRSTKLEDSAMYFCASSLGQRSGNTIYFGEGSWLTVV.

This chain links TRBV5-1 with TRBJ1-4, with 8 nucleotides matching TRBD1. The CDR3 totals 13 residues. Germline lookup yields CDR1 SGHRS and CDR2 YFSETQ. The ends lost 3 bases at V and 8 bases at J; junction bases unmatched: 3. CDR3 DNA sequence: TGCGCCAGCAGCTCGGACAGGGACGAAAAACTGTTTTTT. Protein product: CASSSDRDEKLFF.